This is a list of T cell receptor beta chains from one sample in a study of CD8 T cells in Susac syndrome. One entry per CDR3 protein, called by TCRdb with MiXCR from the immunoSEQ multiplex PCR reads. The table lists around 85,000 distinct CDR3 sequences, 85% to 95% of them singletons. The specimen sequenced was CD8+ T cells from PBMCs. All receptors come from a human donor with Susac syndrome. CDR3s include the opening cysteine and the closing phenylalanine or tryptophan. A D gene is named only where the DNA matches it firmly. The size field is filled for only some rows; it gives once, few, many or a size class.

>TRBJ1-1|-|-|TRBV14
TGTGCCAGCAGCCCCCTGGGACAGAACACTGAAGCTTTCTTT
CASSPLGQNTEAFF
>TRBJ2-2|-|-|TRBV24-1
TGTGCCACCAGAGGGGTGGGGGAGCTGTTTTTT
CATRGVGELFF
>TRBJ2-7|-|-|TRBV12-3/TRBV12-4
TGTGCCAGCAGTTTGGCACTCGAATCGGAGCAGTACTTC
CASSLALESEQYF
>TRBJ2-1|-|TRBD2|TRBV19
TGTGCCAGTAGTATAGGGCTAGCGGGGCGGGAGCAGTTCTTC
CASSIGLAGREQFF
>TRBJ1-4|-|-|TRBV3-1
TGTGCCAGCAGCCCCCATCCCGAGACAACTAATGAAAAACTGTTTTTT
CASSPHPETTNEKLFF
>TRBJ2-1|-|-|TRBV30
TGTGCCTGGGGCCGGGGCTCCTACAATGAGCAGTTCTTC
CAWGRGSYNEQFF
>TRBJ2-7|-|-|TRBV27
TGTGCCAGCAGTCTCTCACCAGGGGTCGAGCAGTACTTC
CASSLSPGVEQYF
>TRBJ2-3|-|-|TRBV5-1
TGCGCCAGCAGCTTGGGACGGGGGGCCGCAGATACGCAGTATTTT
CASSLGRGAADTQYF
>TRBJ1-1|-|-|TRBV3-1
TGTGCCAGCAGCCAAGATCCGGGGGGGATGAACACTGAAGCTTTCTTT
CASSQDPGGMNTEAFF
>TRBJ2-1|-|TRBD2|TRBV7-6
TGTGCCAGCAGCTTAGCGACTAGCGGGAATCGGTGGAATGAGCAGTTCTTC
CASSLATSGNRWNEQFF
>TRBJ2-3|-|-|TRBV28
TGTGCCAGCAGCTCCAGGAGTTCTAGCACAGATACGCAGTATTTT
CASSSRSSSTDTQYF
>TRBJ2-7|-|TRBD1|TRBV5-4
TGTGCCAGCAAGGGACAGGGGGCCAACGAGCAGTACTTC
CASKGQGANEQYF
>TRBJ1-5|-|-|TRBV7-2
TGTGCCAGCCGCCTGGAGGGGACCAGTCAGCCCCAGCATTTT
CASRLEGTSQPQHF
>TRBJ2-3|-|TRBD2|TRBV29-1
TGCAGCGTCCATAAGACTAGCGGGATGAGCACAGATACGCAGTATTTT
CSVHKTSGMSTDTQYF
>TRBJ2-3|-|-|TRBV20-1
TGCAGTGCTATCGGACAGCCCCGAGGAGATACGCAGTATTTT
CSAIGQPRGDTQYF
>TRBJ1-2|-|TRBD1|TRBV2
TGTGCCAGCAGTGAAGACAGGGGGACCTATGGCTACACCTTC
CASSEDRGTYGYTF
>TRBJ2-7|-|-|TRBV6-5
TGTGCCAGCAGTTACTCGGGGGGACTGGGCGAGCAGTACTTC
CASSYSGGLGEQYF
>TRBJ2-7|once|-|TRBV20-1
TGCAGTGCCCCATCGGACCTCAGCTCCTACGAGCAGTACTTC
CSAPSDLSSYEQYF
>TRBJ2-7|-|-|TRBV29-1
TGCAGCGTTGAAGATAGTCAGCAGGGTTCGGCCTACGAGCAGTACTTC
CSVEDSQQGSAYEQYF
>TRBJ2-1|-|-|TRBV5-6
TGTGCCAGCAGCTTGGTTGAGGGCTCCTACAATGAGCAGTTCTTC
CASSLVEGSYNEQFF
>TRBJ2-2|-|-|TRBV5-6
TGTGCCAGCAGCTTGTTGAGCGGGGAGCTGTTTTTT
CASSLLSGELFF
>TRBJ2-2|-|-|TRBV7-8
TGTGCCAGCAGCACCGAGGCAGGGTTCAACACCGGGGAGCTGTTTTTT
CASSTEAGFNTGELFF
>TRBJ2-1|-|-|TRBV6-5
TGTGCCAGCGATTGGCCTGGCACAAGGGAGCAGTTCTTC
CASDWPGTREQFF
>TRBJ2-5|-|TRBD2|TRBV13
TGTGCCAGCAGAGAACTAGCGGAAGAGACCCAGTACTTC
CASRELAEETQYF
>TRBJ2-7|-|TRBD2|TRBV13
TGTGCCAGCAGCTCGGGGACTAGCGGGCCTGACGAGCAGTACTTC
CASSSGTSGPDEQYF
>TRBJ1-5|-|TRBD1|TRBV28
TGTGCCAGCAGTCCGGACAGGGAAGTCAATCAGCCCCAGCATTTT
CASSPDREVNQPQHF
>TRBJ2-3|once|-|TRBV20-1
TGCAGTGCTAGAGGGGCTGCCACAGATACGCAGTATTTT
CSARGAATDTQYF
>TRBJ2-1|-|-|TRBV20-1
TGCAGTGCTAAGACTAGAACCCCCTACAATGAGCAGTTCTTC
CSAKTRTPYNEQFF
>TRBJ2-2|-|TRBD2|TRBV25-1
TGTGCCAGCAGTGAAGTGGCTAGCGGGAGATACACCGGGGAGCTGTTTTTT
CASSEVASGRYTGELFF
>TRBJ2-2|-|-|TRBV29-1
TGCAGCGTTGTACGTCTCACCGGGGAGCTGTTTTTT
CSVVRLTGELFF
>TRBJ2-1|-|TRBD2|TRBV4-3
TGCGCCAGCAGCCAATTCATAGCGGGAGAGATAGGCAATGAGCAGTTCTTC
CASSQFIAGEIGNEQFF
>TRBJ2-1|-|TRBD2|TRBV3-1
TGTGCCAGCAGCCAAGAGGAGCGGGAGGCGGATGAGCAGTTCTTC
CASSQEEREADEQFF
>TRBJ2-7|-|TRBD1|TRBV27
TGTGCCAGCAGTTTAACCGGGACAGGGAACGAGCAGTACTTC
CASSLTGTGNEQYF
>TRBJ2-5|-|TRBD1|TRBV20-1
TGCAGTGCTCGACAGGGTGAAGAGACCCAGTACTTC
CSARQGEETQYF
>TRBJ1-5|-|-|TRBV12-3/TRBV12-4
TGTGCCAGCAGTTTTGGGCACAATCAGCCCCAGCATTTT
CASSFGHNQPQHF
>TRBJ2-5|once|-|TRBV15
TGTGCCACCAGCAGACAAATCCAAGAGACCCAGTACTTC
CATSRQIQETQYF
>TRBJ2-7|-|TRBD1|TRBV29-1
TGCAGCGTGCCACAGGGGGAGTCCTACGAGCAGTACTTC
CSVPQGESYEQYF
>TRBJ1-1|once|-|TRBV20-1
TGCAGTGCTAGAGACTCGACAGCAATCGGAGGGGCTTTCTTT
CSARDSTAIGGAFF
>TRBJ2-1|-|TRBD2|TRBV5-6
TGTGCCAGCAGCTTGTCGGGGGGACTAGGTCCTGAGCAGTTCTTC
CASSLSGGLGPEQFF
>TRBJ2-2|-|-|TRBV6-2/TRBV6-3
TGTGCCAGCAGTGATTTAGCGCTTAACACCGGGGAGCTGTTTTTT
CASSDLALNTGELFF
>TRBJ2-7|few|-|TRBV27
TGTGCCAGCAGTCATGGTTACGAGCAGTACTTC
CASSHGYEQYF
>TRBJ1-1|once|-|TRBV29-1
TGCAGCGTTGAAGACTTCATGAACACTGAAGCTTTCTTT
CSVEDFMNTEAFF
>TRBJ2-2|-|-|TRBV29-1
TGCAGCGCCCAGACGGGCACCGGGGAGCTGTTTTTT
CSAQTGTGELFF
>TRBJ2-1|-|TRBD2|TRBV9
TGTGCCAGCAGCGTGAGCCTAAAGGGCGGGAGGTACAATGAGCAGTTCTTC
CASSVSLKGGRYNEQFF
>TRBJ2-7|once|-|TRBV29-1
TGCAGCGTTGAAGCCCTCGACGGAAGTCAACAGGGCTACGAGCAGTACTTC
CSVEALDGSQQGYEQYF
>TRBJ2-1|-|TRBD2|TRBV13
TGTGCCAGCAGCTTAGGACTAGCGGAGTCCTACAATGAGCAGTTCTTC
CASSLGLAESYNEQFF
>TRBJ1-1|-|-|TRBV7-8
TGTGCCAGCAGCCCTCCGCGTATGGTGAACACTGAAGCTTTCTTT
CASSPPRMVNTEAFF
>TRBJ2-3|-|TRBD1|TRBV6-5
TGTGCCAGCAGTCCCAGGGACAGGGGCCCAGATACGCAGTATTTT
CASSPRDRGPDTQYF
>TRBJ1-2|-|TRBD1|TRBV29-1
TGCAGCGTTGTTGGACAGGGCCCCTATGGCTACACCTTC
CSVVGQGPYGYTF
>TRBJ2-5|-|-|TRBV29-1
TGCAGCGTTGAGACGGGGTGGGGAGAGACCCAGTACTTC
CSVETGWGETQYF
>TRBJ1-2|-|-|TRBV29-1
TGCAGCGCTATTACAGGGTTTGGCTACACCTTC
CSAITGFGYTF
>TRBJ1-1|once|-|TRBV4-1
TGCGCCAGCAGCCAAGTAGAGGATTACACTGAAGCTTTCTTT
CASSQVEDYTEAFF
>TRBJ2-7|-|TRBD1|TRBV7-2
TGTGCCAGCAGCCTACAGGGGCACGAGCAGTACTTC
CASSLQGHEQYF
>TRBJ2-7|-|-|TRBV5-1
TGCGCCAGCAGCTTGGGACAGGCCGGCGCCTACGAGCAGTACTTC
CASSLGQAGAYEQYF
>TRBJ1-5|-|-|TRBV30
TGTGCCTGGAGTGACAGGGTACGCAATCAGCCCCAGCATTTT
CAWSDRVRNQPQHF
>TRBJ2-1|few|-|TRBV7-8
TGTGCCAGCAGCTTGACGGACAATGAGCAGTTCTTC
CASSLTDNEQFF
>TRBJ2-7|few|TRBD2|TRBV2
TGTGCCAGCAGTGAAGAGAGGACTAGCTACGAGCAGTACTTC
CASSEERTSYEQYF
>TRBJ1-5|-|-|TRBV23-1
TGCGCCAGCAGTCAATCGGGGGGGCAGGACGAAGGCAATCAGCCCCAGCATTTT
CASSQSGGQDEGNQPQHF
>TRBJ2-7|-|TRBD2|TRBV29-1
TGCAGCGTTGTAGTAGCGGGAGCCTACGAGCAGTACTTC
CSVVVAGAYEQYF